The T cell receptor beta chain described here comes from a study of beta chain features in type 1 diabetes. About the study: The study examined about 100,000,000 sorted cells across all samples.

V lost 0 bases, J lost 4 bases, and 4 bases lay in between. The germline CDR1 and CDR2 sequences are SGDLS and YYNGEE. This CDR3 is built from 13 residues. Investigators reverse transcribed all isolated RNA, so they sequenced expressed TCRB transcripts. Repertoires were generated with immunoSEQ multiplex PCR, while TCRdb's copy carries only in-frame clones and drops some. The sample lists 640,000 or so clones, 13% seen once, with 0.02% to 0.025% in the top ten. Study-level points and caveats: Type 1 diabetes patients showed a moderate but significant shortening of TCRB CDR3s in all four CD4+ subsets.

This clone has just a few counts. The antigen is not known. This same CDR3 is encoded by further DNA sequences in the sample. J is TRBJ2-2 and V is TRBV9; D is unclear. The clonotype comes from a man younger than 30 with type 1 diabetes. The sequencing sample was made of naive CD4+ T cells from blood. CDR3 nucleotides: TGTGCCAGCAGCGTAGAGGGCACCGGGGAGCTGTTTTTT. It translates to CASSVEGTGELFF.